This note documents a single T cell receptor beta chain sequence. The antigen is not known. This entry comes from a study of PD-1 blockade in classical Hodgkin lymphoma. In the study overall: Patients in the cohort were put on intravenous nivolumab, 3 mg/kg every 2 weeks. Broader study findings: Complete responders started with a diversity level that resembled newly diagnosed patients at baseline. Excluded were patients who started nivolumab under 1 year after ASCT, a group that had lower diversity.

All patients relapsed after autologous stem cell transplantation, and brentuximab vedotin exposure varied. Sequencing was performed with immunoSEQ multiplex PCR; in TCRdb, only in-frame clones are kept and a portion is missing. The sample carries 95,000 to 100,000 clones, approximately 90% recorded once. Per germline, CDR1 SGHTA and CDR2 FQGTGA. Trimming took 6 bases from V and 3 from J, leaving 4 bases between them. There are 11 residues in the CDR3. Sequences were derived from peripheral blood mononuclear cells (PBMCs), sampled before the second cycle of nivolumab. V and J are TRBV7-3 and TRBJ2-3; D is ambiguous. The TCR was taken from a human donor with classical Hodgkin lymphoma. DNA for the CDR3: TGTGCCAGCAGGTCGACAGATACGCAGTATTTT. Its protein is CASRSTDTQYF.